This T cell receptor (beta chain) was observed in a study of CD8+ T cells in alopecia areata. The V gene lost 0 bases and the J gene lost 6 bases, with 9 bases spanning the gap. The CDR3 extends over 14 amino acids. Germline lookup yields CDR1 SGDLS and CDR2 YYNGEE. Study-level points and caveats: Especially in alopecia totalis/universalis, lesional scalp showed greater clonality than normal scalp did.

As for this clone: Its target is unknown.

Reverse transcribed after extraction, RNA yielded cDNA as the sequencing template. TCRdb's table, derived via immunoSEQ multiplex PCR, lists solely in-frame clones and lacks some. The sample holds under 300,000 clones, 67% seen once. This TCR came from a human donor with alopecia areata. The genes are TRBV9 and TRBJ2-2; D is undetermined. The specimen was CD4+ T cells sorted from blood, collected at week 0. Here the CDR3 reads CASSVDPSSGELFF. The CDR3 coding sequence is TGTGCCAGCAGCGTAGATCCGTCCTCCGGGGAGCTGTTTTTT.